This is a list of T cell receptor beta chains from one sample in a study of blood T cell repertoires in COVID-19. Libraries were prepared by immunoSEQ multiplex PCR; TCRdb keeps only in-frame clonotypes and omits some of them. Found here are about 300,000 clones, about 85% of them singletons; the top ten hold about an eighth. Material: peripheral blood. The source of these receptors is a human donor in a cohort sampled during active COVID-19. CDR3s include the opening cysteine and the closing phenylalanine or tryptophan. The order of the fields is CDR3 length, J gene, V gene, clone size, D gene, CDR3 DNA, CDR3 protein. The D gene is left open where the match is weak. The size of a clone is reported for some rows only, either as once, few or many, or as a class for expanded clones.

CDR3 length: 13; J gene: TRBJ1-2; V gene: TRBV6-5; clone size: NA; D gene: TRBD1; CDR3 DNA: TGTGCCAGCAGGACAGGGTCGGGCTATGGCTACACCTTC; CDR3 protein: CASRTGSGYGYTF
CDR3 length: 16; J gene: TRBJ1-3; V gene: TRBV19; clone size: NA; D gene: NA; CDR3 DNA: TGTGCCAGTAGTCCTGACAGACTCAACTCTGGAAACACCATATATTTT; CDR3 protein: CASSPDRLNSGNTIYF
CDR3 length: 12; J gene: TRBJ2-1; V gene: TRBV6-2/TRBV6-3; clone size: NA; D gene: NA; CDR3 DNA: TGTGCCAGCAGTTACTCCTTTTTTCTAGTGTTCTTC; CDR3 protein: CASSYSFFLVFF
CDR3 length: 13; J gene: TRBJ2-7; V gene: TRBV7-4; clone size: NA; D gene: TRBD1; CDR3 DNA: TGTGCCAGCAGGCGACAGGGAGTGAGAGAGCAGTACTTC; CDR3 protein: CASRRQGVREQYF
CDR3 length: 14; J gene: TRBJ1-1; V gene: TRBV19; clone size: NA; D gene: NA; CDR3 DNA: TGTGCCAGTAGTATAAGCCTCGGGGACACTGAAGCTTTCTTT; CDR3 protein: CASSISLGDTEAFF
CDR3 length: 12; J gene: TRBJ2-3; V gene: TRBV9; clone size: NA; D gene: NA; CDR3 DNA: TGTGCCAGCAGCGTTAACACAGATACGCAGTATTTT; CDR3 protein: CASSVNTDTQYF
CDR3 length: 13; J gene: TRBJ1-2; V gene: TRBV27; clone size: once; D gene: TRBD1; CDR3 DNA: TGTGCCAGCAGGGAAACAGGGGGGAATGGCTACACCTTC; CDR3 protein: CASRETGGNGYTF
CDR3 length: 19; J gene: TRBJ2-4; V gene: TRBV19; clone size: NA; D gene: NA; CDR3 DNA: TGTGCCAGTACTACCCAAGGGGGGAATAACAGGGGTGGCAAAAACATTCAGTACTTC; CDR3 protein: CASTTQGGNNRGGKNIQYF
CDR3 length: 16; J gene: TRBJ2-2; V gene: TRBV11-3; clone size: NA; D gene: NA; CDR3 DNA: TGTGCCAGCAGCACCAAGAGGAGGGAATCGGGCGGGGAGCTGTTTTTT; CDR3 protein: CASSTKRRESGGELFF
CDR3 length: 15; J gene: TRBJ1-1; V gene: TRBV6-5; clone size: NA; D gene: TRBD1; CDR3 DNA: TGTGCCAGCAGGGCCACAGGGGAAGCAAGCCTTGAAGCTTTCTTT; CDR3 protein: CASRATGEASLEAFF
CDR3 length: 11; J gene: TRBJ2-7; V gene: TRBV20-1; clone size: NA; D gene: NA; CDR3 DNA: TGCAGTGCTAGGTCAAATTACGAGCAGTACTTC; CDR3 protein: CSARSNYEQYF
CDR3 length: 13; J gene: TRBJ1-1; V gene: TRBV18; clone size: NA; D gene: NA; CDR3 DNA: TGTGCCAGCTCTGGGGGCCGGAACACTGAAGCTTTCTTT; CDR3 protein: CASSGGRNTEAFF
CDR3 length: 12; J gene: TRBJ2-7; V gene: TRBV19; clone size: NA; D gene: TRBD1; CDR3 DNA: TGTGCCAGCGGGACAGGGAGGAACGAGCAGTACTTC; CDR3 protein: CASGTGRNEQYF
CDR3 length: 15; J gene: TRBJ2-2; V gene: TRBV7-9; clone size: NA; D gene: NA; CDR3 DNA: TGTGCCAGCAGCTTAGGGCCGACAGGACCCGGGGAGCTGTTTTTT; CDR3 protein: CASSLGPTGPGELFF
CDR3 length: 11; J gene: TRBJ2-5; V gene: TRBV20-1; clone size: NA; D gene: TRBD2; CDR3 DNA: TGCAGTGCTGGGGAGGGTGAGACCCAGTACTTC; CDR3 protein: CSAGEGETQYF
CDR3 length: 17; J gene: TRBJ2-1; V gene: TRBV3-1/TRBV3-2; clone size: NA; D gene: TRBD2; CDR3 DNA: TGTGCCAGCAGCCAAGGTTACGGGACTAGCGGGATTAAGGGGCAGTTCTTC; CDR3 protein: CASSQGYGTSGIKGQFF
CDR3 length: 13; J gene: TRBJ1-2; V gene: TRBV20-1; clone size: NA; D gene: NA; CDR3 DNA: TGCAGTGCTAGTGCGGGAATTGAAGATGGCTACACCTTC; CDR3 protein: CSASAGIEDGYTF
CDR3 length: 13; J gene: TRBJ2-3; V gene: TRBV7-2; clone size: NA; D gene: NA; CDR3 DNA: TGTGCCAGCAGAGAACAGGTGACAGATACGCAGTATTTT; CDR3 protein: CASREQVTDTQYF
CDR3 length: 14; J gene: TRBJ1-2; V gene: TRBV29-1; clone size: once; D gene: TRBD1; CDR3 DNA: TGCAGCACCTATTCGGGGACAGGAGACTATGGCTACACCTTC; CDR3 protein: CSTYSGTGDYGYTF
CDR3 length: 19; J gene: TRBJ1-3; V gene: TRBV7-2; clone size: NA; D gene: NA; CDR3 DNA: TGTGCCAGCAGCTTAAGGGCAACAGGCGGGGCAGTCTCCGGAAACACCATATATTTT; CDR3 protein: CASSLRATGGAVSGNTIYF
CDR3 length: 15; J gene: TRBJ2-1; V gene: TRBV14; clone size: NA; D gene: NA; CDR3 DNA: TGTGCCAGCAGCTATACAGGTAGATCTCTCAATGAGCAGTTCTTC; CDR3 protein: CASSYTGRSLNEQFF
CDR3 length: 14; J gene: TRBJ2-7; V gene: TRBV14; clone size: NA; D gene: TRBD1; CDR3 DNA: TGTGCCAGCAGTATCACCCCGGTACAGGGGGCTAAGTACTTC; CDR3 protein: CASSITPVQGAKYF
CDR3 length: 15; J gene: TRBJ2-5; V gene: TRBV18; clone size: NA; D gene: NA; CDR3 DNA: TGTGCCAGCTCACCACAGCCGCCAACCCAAGAGACCCAGTACTTC; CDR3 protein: CASSPQPPTQETQYF
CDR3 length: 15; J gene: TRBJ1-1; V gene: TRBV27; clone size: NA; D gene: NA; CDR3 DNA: TGTGCCAGCAGTTCCCCGACAGCCATGAACACTGAAGCTTTCTTT; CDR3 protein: CASSSPTAMNTEAFF
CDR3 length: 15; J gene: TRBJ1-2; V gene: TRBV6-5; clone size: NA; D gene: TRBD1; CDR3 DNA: TGTGCCAGCAGAAGGGACAGGCTAGGTAACTATGGCTACACCTTC; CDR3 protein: CASRRDRLGNYGYTF
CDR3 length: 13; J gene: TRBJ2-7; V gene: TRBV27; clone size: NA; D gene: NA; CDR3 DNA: TGTGCCAGCACCACTGCGAGTTCCTACGAGCAGTACTTC; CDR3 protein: CASTTASSYEQYF
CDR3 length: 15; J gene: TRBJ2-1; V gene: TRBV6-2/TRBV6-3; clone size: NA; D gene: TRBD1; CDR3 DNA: TGTGCCAGCAGTTACCGACAGGGCACCCCACATGAGCAGTTCTTC; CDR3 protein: CASSYRQGTPHEQFF
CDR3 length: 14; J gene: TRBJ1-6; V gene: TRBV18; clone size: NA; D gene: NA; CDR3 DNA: TGTGCCAGCTCACCACAGGGAGGGAATTCACCCCTCCACTTT; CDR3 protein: CASSPQGGNSPLHF
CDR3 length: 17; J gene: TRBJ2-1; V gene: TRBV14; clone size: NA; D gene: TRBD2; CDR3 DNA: TGTGCCAGCAGCCAAGATAAGGGACTAGCGGGAGTCAATGAGCAGTTCTTC; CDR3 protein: CASSQDKGLAGVNEQFF
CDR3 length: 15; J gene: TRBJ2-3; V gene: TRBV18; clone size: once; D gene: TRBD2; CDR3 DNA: TGTGCCAGCTCACCCGGACTAGCGGGAGTAGATACGCAGTATTTT; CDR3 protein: CASSPGLAGVDTQYF
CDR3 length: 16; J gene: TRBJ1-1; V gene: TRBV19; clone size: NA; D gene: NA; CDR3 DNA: TGTGCCAGTAGTATAGTAACCGGGGTCACGAACACTGAAGCTTTCTTT; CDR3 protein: CASSIVTGVTNTEAFF
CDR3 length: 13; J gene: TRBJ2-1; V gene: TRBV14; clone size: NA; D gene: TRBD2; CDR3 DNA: TGTGCCAGCCGCGGGAGCAAATACAATGAGCAGTTCTTC; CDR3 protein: CASRGSKYNEQFF
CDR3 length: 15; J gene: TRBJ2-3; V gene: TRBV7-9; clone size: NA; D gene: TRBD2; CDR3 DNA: TGTGCCAGCAGCTTACTGGCGGGAGTGTCAGATACGCAGTATTTT; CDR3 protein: CASSLLAGVSDTQYF
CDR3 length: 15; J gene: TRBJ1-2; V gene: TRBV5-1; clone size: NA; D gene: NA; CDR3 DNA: TGCGCCAGCTACCCCGGCCCCACAGGCCTCTATGGCTACACCTTC; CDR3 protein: CASYPGPTGLYGYTF
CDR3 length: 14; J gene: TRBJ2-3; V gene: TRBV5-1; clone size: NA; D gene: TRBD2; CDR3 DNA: TGCGCCAGCTCGATGACTAGCGGGATAGATACGCAGTATTTT; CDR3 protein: CASSMTSGIDTQYF
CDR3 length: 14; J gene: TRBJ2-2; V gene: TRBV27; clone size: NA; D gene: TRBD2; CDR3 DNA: TGTGCCAGCAGTTTGGCGGGAGGACGCGGGGAGCTGTTTTTT; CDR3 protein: CASSLAGGRGELFF
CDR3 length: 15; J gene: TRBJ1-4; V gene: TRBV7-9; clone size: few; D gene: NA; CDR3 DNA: TGTGCCAGCAGCCGTTCGACAGGAGATAATGAAAAACTGTTTTTT; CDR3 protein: CASSRSTGDNEKLFF
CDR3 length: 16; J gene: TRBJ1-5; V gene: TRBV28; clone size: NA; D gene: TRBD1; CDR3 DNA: TGTGCCAGCAGTACACGAGTCACAGGGGGCGGTCAGCCCCAGCATTTT; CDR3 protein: CASSTRVTGGGQPQHF
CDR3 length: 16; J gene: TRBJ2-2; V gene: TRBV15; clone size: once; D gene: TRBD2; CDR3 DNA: TGTGCCACCAGCTTCGGGGCTAGCGGGATTGAAGGGGAGCTGTTTTTT; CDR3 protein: CATSFGASGIEGELFF
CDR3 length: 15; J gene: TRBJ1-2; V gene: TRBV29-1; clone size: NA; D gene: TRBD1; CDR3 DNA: TGCAGCGCCGTGGGAAAGTCAGGGGGCCTTGATGGCTACACCTTC; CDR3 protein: CSAVGKSGGLDGYTF
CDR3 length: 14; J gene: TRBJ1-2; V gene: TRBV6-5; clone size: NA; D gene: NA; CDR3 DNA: TGTGCCAGCAGTTACTCTGGGGGGAACTATGGCTACACCTTC; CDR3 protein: CASSYSGGNYGYTF
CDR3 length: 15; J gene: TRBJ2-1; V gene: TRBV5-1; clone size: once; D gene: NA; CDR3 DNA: TGCGCCAGCAGCAGAGATACCCCCTCTCACAATGAGCAGTTCTTC; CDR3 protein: CASSRDTPSHNEQFF
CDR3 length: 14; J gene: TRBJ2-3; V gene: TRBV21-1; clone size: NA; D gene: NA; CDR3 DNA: TGTGCCAGCACGCTAGCGAGTAGCACAGATACGCAGTATTTT; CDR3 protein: CASTLASSTDTQYF
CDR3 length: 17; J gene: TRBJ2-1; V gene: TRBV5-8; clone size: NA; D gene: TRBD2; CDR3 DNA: TGTGCCAGCAGCTACCTCCGGGGGAGGGCCTCCTACAATGAGCAGTTCTTC; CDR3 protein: CASSYLRGRASYNEQFF
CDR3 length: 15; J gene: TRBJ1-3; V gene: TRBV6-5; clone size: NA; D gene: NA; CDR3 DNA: TGTGCCAGCAGGCAGACAGCCGCCTCTGGAAACACCATATATTTT; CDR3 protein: CASRQTAASGNTIYF
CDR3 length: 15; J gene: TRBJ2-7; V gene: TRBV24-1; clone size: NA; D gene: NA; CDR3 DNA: TGTGCCACCAGAGAAGCTGGGCCGGTTATCTACGAGCAGTACTTC; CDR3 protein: CATREAGPVIYEQYF
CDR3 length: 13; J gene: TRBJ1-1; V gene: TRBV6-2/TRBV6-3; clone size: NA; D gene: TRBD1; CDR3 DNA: TGTGCCAGCAGCCGGGACAGTCCCACTGAAGCTTTCTTT; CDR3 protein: CASSRDSPTEAFF
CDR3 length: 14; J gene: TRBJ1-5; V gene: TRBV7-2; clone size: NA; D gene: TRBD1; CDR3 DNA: TGTGCCAGCAGCCCCGGGACAGCCAATCAGCCCCAGCATTTT; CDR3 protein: CASSPGTANQPQHF
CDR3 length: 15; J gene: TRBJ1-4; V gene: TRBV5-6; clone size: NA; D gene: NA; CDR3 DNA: TGTGCCAGCAGCTCCCGCTCAGCAGGGGTCGAAAAACTGTTTTTT; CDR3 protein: CASSSRSAGVEKLFF
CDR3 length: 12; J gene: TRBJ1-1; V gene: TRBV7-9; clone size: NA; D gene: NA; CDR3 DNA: TGTGCCAGCAGCGAGGCAGAGAACGAAGCTTTCTTT; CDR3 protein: CASSEAENEAFF
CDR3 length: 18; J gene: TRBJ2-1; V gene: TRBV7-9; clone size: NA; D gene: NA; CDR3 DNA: TGTGCCAGCAGCATGACGACTATCCGTACTCGACCCAACAATGAGCAGTTCTTC; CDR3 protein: CASSMTTIRTRPNNEQFF
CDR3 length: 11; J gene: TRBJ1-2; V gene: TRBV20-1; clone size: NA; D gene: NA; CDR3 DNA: TGCAGTGCCCGACAGGCCTATGGCTACACCTTC; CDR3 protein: CSARQAYGYTF